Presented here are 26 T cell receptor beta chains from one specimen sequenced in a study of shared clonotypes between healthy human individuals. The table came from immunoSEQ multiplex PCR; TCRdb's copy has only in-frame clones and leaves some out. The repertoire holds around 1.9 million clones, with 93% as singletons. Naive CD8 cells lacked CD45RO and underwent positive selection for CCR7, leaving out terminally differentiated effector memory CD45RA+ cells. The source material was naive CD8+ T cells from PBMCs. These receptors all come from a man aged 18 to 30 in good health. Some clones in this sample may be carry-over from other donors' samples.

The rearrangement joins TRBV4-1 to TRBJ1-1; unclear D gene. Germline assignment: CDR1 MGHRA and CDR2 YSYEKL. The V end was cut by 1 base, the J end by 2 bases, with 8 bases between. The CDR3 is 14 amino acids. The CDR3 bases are TGCGCCAGCAGCCAAGTTACAGAAAACACTGAAGCTTTCTTT. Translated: CASSQVTENTEAFF.

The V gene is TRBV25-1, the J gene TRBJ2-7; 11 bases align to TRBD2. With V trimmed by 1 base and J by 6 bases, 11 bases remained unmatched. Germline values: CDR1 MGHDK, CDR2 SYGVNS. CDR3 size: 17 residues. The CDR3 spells CASSESRLAGSLSEQYF. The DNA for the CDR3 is TGTGCCAGCAGTGAATCCCGACTAGCGGGATCCCTAAGCGAGCAGTACTTC.

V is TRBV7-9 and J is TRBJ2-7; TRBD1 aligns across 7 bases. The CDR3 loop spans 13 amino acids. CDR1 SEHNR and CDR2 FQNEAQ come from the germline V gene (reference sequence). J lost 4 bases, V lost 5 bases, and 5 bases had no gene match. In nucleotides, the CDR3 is TGTGCCAGCAGCACGACAGGGCCGTACGAGCAGTACTTC. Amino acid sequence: CASSTTGPYEQYF.

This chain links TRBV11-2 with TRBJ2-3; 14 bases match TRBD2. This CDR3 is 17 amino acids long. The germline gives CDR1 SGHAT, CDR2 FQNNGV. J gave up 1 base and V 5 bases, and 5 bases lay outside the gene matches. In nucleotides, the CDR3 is TGTGCCAGCAGCCGGGGACTAGCGGGAGCTGGCACAGATACGCAGTATTTT. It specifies CASSRGLAGAGTDTQYF.

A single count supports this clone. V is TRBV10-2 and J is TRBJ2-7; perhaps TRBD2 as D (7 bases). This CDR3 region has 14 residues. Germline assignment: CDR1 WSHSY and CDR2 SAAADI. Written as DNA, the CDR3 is TGCGGAAAATCGGGAGTGGTGGGGGGGCAGGAGCAGTACTTC. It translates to CGKSGVVGGQEQYF.

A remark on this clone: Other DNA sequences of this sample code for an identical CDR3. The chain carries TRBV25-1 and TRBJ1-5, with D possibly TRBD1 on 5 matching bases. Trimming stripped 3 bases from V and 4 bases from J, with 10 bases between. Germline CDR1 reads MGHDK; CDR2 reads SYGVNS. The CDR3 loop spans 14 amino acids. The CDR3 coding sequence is TGTGCCAGCAGTGAGGTGGGGGTTAATCAGCCCCAGCATTTT. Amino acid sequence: CASSEVGVNQPQHF.

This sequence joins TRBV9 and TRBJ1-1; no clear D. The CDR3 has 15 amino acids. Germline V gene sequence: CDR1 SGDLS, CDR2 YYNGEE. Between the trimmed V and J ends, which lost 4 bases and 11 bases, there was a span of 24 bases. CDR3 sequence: CASSPSEGWAGAAFF. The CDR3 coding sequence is TGTGCCAGCAGCCCTTCCGAGGGATGGGCCGGCGCGGCTTTCTTT.

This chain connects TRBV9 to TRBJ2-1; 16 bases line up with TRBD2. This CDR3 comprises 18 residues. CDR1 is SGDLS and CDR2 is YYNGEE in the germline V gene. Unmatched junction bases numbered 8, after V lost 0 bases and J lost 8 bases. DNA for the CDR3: TGTGCCAGCAGCGTAGGTGGGACTAGCGGGAGGGCCCTCCATGAGCAGTTCTTC. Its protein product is CASSVGGTSGRALHEQFF.

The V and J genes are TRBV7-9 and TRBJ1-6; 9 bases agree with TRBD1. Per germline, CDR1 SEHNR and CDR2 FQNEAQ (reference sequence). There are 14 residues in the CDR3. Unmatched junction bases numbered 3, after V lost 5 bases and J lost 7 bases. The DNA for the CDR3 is TGTGCCAGCAGCCCGGACAGGGGCAATTCACCCCTCCACTTT. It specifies CASSPDRGNSPLHF.

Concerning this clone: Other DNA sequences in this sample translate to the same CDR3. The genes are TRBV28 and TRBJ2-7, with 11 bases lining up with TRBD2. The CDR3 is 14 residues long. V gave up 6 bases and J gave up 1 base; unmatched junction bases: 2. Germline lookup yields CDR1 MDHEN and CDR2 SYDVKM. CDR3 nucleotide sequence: TGTGCCAGCAGAGGGACTAGCGGATCCTACGAGCAGTACTTC. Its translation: CASRGTSGSYEQYF.

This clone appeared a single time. CDR3: CATSRDLRREVPGELFF. In DNA, the CDR3 is TGTGCCACCAGCAGAGATCTACGCAGGGAGGTTCCCGGGGAGCTGTTTTTT. The chain recombines TRBV15 with TRBJ2-2; maybe TRBD2 (6 bases). Germline CDR1 and CDR2: LNHNV and YYDKDF (reference sequence). V lost 0 bases to trimming and J lost 6 bases, with 17 bases between them. This CDR3 comprises 17 residues.

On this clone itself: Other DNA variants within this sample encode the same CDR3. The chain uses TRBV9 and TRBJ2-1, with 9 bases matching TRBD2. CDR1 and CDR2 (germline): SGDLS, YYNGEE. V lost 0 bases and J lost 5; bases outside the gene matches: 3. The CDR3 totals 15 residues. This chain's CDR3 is CASSVGLAAHNEQFF. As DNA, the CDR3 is TGTGCCAGCAGCGTAGGACTAGCGGCTCACAATGAGCAGTTCTTC.

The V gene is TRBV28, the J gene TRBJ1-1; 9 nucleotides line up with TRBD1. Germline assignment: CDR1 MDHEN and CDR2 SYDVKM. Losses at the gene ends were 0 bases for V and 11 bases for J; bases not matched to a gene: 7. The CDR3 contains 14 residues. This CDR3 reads CASSLWGTGPSAFF. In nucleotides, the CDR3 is TGTGCCAGCAGTTTATGGGGGACAGGGCCTTCGGCTTTCTTT.

This chain's CDR3 is CASSDWYRGTGELFF. The CDR3 DNA follows: TGTGCCAGCAGTGATTGGTACAGGGGCACCGGGGAGCTGTTTTTT. V gene TRBV25-1 combines with J gene TRBJ2-2, with TRBD1 matching 7 bases. Germline lookup yields CDR1 MGHDK and CDR2 SYGVNS. V shed 3 bases, J shed 4 bases, and the junction held 5 bases outside the gene matches. The CDR3 is 15 amino acids.

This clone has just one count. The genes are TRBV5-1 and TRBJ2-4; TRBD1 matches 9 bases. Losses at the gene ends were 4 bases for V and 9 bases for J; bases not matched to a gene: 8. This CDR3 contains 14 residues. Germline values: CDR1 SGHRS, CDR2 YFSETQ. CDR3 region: CASSPSGTGFIQYF. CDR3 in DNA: TGCGCCAGCAGCCCATCCGGGACAGGGTTCATTCAGTACTTC. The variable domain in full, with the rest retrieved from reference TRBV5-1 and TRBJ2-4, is KAGVTQTPRYLIKTRGQQVTLSCSPISGHRSVSWYQQTPGQGLQFLFEYFSETQRNKGNFPGRFSGRQFSNSRSEMNVSTLELGDSALYLCASSPSGTGFIQYFGAGTRLSVL.

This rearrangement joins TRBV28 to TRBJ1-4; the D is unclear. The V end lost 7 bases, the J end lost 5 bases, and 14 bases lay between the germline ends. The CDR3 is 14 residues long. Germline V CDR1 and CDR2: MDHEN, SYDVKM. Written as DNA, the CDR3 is TGTGCCAGCACTTTGAGGGTGGTAAATGAAAAACTGTTTTTT. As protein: CASTLRVVNEKLFF. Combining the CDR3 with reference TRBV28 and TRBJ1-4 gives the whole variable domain DVKVTQSSRYLVKRTGEKVFLECVQDMDHENMFWYRQDPGLGLRLIYFSYDVKMKEKGDIPEGYSVSREKKERFSLILESASTNQTSMYLCASTLRVVNEKLFFGSGTQLSVL.

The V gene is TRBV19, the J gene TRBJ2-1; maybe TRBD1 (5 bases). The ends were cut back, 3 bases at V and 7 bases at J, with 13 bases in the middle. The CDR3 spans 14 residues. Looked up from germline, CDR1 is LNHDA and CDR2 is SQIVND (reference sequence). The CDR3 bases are TGTGCCAGTAGTATCAGGGATCGGTGGAATGAGCAGTTCTTC. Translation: CASSIRDRWNEQFF.

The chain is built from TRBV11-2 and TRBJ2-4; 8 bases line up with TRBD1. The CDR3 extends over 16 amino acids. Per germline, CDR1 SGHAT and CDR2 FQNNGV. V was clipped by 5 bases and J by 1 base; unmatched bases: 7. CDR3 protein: CASSPGTGGAKNIQYF. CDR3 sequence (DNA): TGTGCCAGCAGCCCTGGGACAGGTGGGGCCAAAAACATTCAGTACTTC.

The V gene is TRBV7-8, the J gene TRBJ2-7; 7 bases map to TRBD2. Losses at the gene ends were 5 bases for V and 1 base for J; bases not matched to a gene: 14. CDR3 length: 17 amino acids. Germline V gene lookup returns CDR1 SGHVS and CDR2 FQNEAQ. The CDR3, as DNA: TGTGCCAGCAGCACCACCGCTGGCGGGAGAAGGTCCTACGAGCAGTACTTC. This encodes CASSTTAGGRRSYEQYF.

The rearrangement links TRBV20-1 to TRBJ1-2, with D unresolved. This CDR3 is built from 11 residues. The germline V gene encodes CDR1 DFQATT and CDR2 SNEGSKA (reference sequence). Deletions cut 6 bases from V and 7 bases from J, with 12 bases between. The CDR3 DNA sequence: TGCAGTGCCCTTCCTATCGGTGGCTACACCTTC. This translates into CSALPIGGYTF.

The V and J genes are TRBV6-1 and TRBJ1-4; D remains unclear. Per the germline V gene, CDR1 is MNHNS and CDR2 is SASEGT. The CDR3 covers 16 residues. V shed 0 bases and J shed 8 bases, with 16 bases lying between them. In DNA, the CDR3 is TGTGCCAGCAGTGAAGCGACTAGGGCGGATGAGGAAAAACTGTTTTTT. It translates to CASSEATRADEEKLFF.

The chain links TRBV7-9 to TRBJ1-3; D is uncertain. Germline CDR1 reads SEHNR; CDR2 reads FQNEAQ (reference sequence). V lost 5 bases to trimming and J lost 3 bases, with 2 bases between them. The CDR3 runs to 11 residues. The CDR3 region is CASSGGNTIYF. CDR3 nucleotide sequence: TGTGCCAGCAGCGGTGGAAACACCATATATTTT.

The CDR3 sequence: CASSLGTEGSGANVLTF. CDR3 DNA sequence: TGCGCCAGCAGTCTGGGGACGGAGGGCTCTGGGGCCAACGTCCTGACTTTC. V usage is TRBV4-1 and J usage is TRBJ2-6; maybe TRBD2 (6 bases). V was cut by 6 bases and J by 0 bases, with 15 bases left in between. From germline, CDR1 is MGHRA and CDR2 YSYEKL. The CDR3 length is 17 residues.

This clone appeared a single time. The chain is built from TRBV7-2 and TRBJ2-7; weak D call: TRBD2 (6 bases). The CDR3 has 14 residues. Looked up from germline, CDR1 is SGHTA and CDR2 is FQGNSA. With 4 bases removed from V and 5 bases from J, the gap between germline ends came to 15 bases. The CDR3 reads CASSSSGFPHEQYF. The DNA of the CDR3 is TGTGCCAGCAGCTCCAGCGGGTTTCCCCACGAGCAGTACTTC.

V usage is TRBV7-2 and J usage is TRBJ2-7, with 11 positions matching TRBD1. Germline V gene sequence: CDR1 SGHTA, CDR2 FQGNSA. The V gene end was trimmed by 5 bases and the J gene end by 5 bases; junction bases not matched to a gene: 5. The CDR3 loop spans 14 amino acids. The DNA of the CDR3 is TGTGCCAGCAGCCCTCGGACAGGGGGCCACGAGCAGTACTTC. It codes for CASSPRTGGHEQYF.

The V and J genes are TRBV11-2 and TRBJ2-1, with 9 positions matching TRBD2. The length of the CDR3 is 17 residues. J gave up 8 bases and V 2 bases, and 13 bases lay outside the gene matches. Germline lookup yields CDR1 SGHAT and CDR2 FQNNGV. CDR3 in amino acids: CASSLPPGAGGLDEQFF. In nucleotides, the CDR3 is TGTGCCAGCAGCTTACCCCCCGGGGCGGGAGGGCTGGATGAGCAGTTCTTC.